This TCR beta chain originates from a study of blood T cell repertoires in COVID-19. V lost 6 bases and J 6 bases, leaving 10 bases between the germline ends. CDR3 length: 12 residues. Germline CDR1 reads SGDLS; CDR2 reads YYNGEE. Original methodology: Amplification of reference gene primers provided the estimated nucleated cell counts. Assay: immunoSEQ multiplex PCR; the TCRdb copy retains only in-frame clones and omits some. The V and J calls and the clone size are those of that table, but D and trimming were determined from the DNA. The profile covers fewer than 200,000 clones, with approximately 87% appearing a single time and more than 20% taken by the ten largest.

Sequencing input: peripheral blood. The chain recombines TRBV9 with TRBJ2-1; a weak D match, TRBD2 (6 bases). The clonotype comes from a man aged 65 to 79 with active or convalescent COVID-19. DNA of the CDR3: TGTGCCAGCAAAGGGACTTCCAATGAGCAGTTCTTC. This translates into CASKGTSNEQFF. The whole variable domain, remainder taken from reference TRBV9 and TRBJ2-1, is DSGVTQTPKHLITATGQRVTLRCSPRSGDLSVYWYQQSLDQGLQFLIQYYNGEERAKGNILERFSAQQFPDLHSELNLSSLELGDSALYFCASKGTSNEQFFGPGTRLTVL.